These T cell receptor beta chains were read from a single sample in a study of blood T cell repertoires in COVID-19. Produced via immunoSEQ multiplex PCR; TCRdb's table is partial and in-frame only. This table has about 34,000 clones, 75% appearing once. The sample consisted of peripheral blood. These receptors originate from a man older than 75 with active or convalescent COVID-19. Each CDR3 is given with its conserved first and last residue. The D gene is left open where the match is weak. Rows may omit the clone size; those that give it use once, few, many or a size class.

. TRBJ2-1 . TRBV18 TGTGCCAGCTCAGTAGGGGTTAGCTCCTACAATGAGCAGTTCTTC CASSVGVSSYNEQFF
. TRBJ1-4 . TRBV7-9 TGTGCCAGCAGCCTAAACGGGGAAACTAATGAAAAACTGTTTTTT CASSLNGETNEKLFF
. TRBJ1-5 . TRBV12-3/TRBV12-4 TGTGCCAGCAACCGTCAGGCAGGTCAGCCCCAGCATTTT CASNRQAGQPQHF
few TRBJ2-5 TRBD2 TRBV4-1 TGCGCCAGCAGCCAAGAACTAGCGGGAGATCGAGAGACCCAGTACTTC CASSQELAGDRETQYF
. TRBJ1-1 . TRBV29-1 TGCAGCGTTGGACCCAGGGGCCTGAACACTGAAGCTTTCTTT CSVGPRGLNTEAFF
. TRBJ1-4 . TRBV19 TGTGCCAGTAGTCCAGGGCTTAATGAAAAACTGTTTTTT CASSPGLNEKLFF
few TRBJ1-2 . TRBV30 TGTGCCTGGAGTGTAGCGTCGGACAGAGGCTACACCTTC CAWSVASDRGYTF
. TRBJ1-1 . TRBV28 TGTGCCAGCATAAAAGGACGGGGAACGAACACTGAAGCTTTCTTT CASIKGRGTNTEAFF
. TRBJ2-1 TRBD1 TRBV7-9 TGTGCCAGCAGGACAGGGGGCAGAAATGAGCAGTTCTTC CASRTGGRNEQFF
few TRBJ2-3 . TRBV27 TGTGCCAGCAGTCCAACTCGGGGAGTCACAGATACGCAGTATTTT CASSPTRGVTDTQYF
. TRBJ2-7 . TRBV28 TGTGCCAGCAGCCCAGGGGGCGCGGGCGGGAGACTCCACGAGCAGTACTTC CASSPGGAGGRLHEQYF
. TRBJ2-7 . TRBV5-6 TGTGCCAGCAGCAAGGACAACTACGAGCAGTACTTC CASSKDNYEQYF
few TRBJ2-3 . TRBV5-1 TGCGCCAGCAGCTTGGGGGAACAGGACCCGCAGTATTTT CASSLGEQDPQYF
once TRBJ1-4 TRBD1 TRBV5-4 TGTGCCAGCAGCATGGGACAGGGATCAGAAAAACTGTTTTTT CASSMGQGSEKLFF
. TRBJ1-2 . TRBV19 TGTGCCAGTAGCCTCGACAGAGTTGCGTATGGCTACACCTTC CASSLDRVAYGYTF
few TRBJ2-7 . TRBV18 TGTGCCAGCTCATCGACAGAATACGAGCAGTACTTC CASSSTEYEQYF
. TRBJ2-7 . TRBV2 TGTGCCAGCAGCAGAGCGGGTAACGAGGCCGAGCAGTACTTC CASSRAGNEAEQYF
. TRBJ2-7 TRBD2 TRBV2 TGTGCCAGCAATCAGCGGGAGAACGAGCAGTACTTC CASNQRENEQYF
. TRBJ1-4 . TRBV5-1 TGCGCCAGCAGCTTGAAGGAGGGACGGACAAAGGAAAAACTGTTTTTT CASSLKEGRTKEKLFF
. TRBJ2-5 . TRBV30 TGTGCCTGGAGTGCAGGGATTTTAGAGACCCAGTACTTC CAWSAGILETQYF
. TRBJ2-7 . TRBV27 TGTGCCAGCACCGAGGGTAACCCTTCCTACGAGCAGTACTTC CASTEGNPSYEQYF
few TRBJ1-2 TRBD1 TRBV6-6 TGTGCCAGCAGTTACGGGACAGCTAACTATGGCTACACCTTC CASSYGTANYGYTF
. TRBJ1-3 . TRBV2 TGTGCCAGCAGTATCCAGGGGCAGGGAAACACCATATATTTT CASSIQGQGNTIYF
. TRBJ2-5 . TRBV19 TGTGCCAGTAGTATATCCGGGCAAGAGACCCAGTACTTC CASSISGQETQYF
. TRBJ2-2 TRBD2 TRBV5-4 TGTGCCAGCAGCTTGGGGCTAGCGGGAGGTAACGGGGAGCTGTTTTTT CASSLGLAGGNGELFF
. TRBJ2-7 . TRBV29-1 TGCAGCGTTGAATCCCCCAGTAACGAGCAGTACTTC CSVESPSNEQYF
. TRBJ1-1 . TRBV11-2 TGTGCCAGCAGCCTTTCGAAGGGGGACACTGAAGCTTTCTTT CASSLSKGDTEAFF
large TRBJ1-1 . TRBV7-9 TGTGCCAGCAGCTTCGGCGGGACCATAGAAGAAGCTTTCTTT CASSFGGTIEEAFF
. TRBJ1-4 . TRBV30 TGTGCCTGGAGTGTACTAGTCGAAAAACTGTTTTTT CAWSVLVEKLFF
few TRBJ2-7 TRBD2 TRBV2 TGTGCCAGCGTAGCTAGCGGGAGGAACGAGCAGTACTTC CASVASGRNEQYF
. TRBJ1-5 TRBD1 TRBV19 TGTGCCAGTAGTACGAGGGGACAGGGGGATAATCAGCCCCAGCATTTT CASSTRGQGDNQPQHF
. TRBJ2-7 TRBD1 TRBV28 TGTGCCAGCAGTCCAGGGGACAGAATCTACGAGCAGTACTTC CASSPGDRIYEQYF
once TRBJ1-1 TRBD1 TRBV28 TGTGCCAGCAGTCCCGGTGGACAGGGAAGTCCTGAAGCTTTCTTT CASSPGGQGSPEAFF
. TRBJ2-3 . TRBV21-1 TGTGCCAGCAGCAAAGCAGAGGCGTGCACAGATACGCAGTATTTT CASSKAEACTDTQYF
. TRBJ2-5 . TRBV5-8 TGTGCCAGCAGCTTGTTTGCTGCGGGGCCGCAAGAGACCCAGTACTTC CASSLFAAGPQETQYF
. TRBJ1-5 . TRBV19 TGTGCCAGTAGTAGTAGGGTGACAGTCAATCAGCCCCAGCATTTT CASSSRVTVNQPQHF